These 30 T cell receptor beta chains originate from one sample sequenced in a study of T cell responses to AZD1222 COVID-19 vaccine. The protocol was immunoSEQ multiplex PCR, while the TCRdb copy is restricted to in-frame clones and leaves out a portion. This table has over 100,000 clones, 88% appearing once. The material was peripheral blood, obtained on day 0 of MenACWY control vaccination. The receptors come from an adult in good health.

CDR3 nucleotides: TGTGCCAGCAGTCTGGAGGGATATAGCAATCAGCCCCAGCATTTT. Its protein product is CASSLEGYSNQPQHF. The rearrangement links TRBV27 to TRBJ1-5; D remains ambiguous. V gave up 5 bases and J gave up 0 bases, with 11 bases separating them. The CDR3 has 15 amino acids. Per the germline V gene, CDR1 is MNHEY and CDR2 is SMNVEV (reference sequence).

The chain has TRBV6-5 and TRBJ1-6, with D uncertain. This CDR3 has 14 amino acids. The germline CDR1 and CDR2 sequences are MNHEY and SVGAGI. Trimming stripped 5 bases from V and 0 bases from J, with 5 bases between. DNA of the CDR3: TGTGCCAGCAGTACTAGCTCCTATAATTCACCCCTCCACTTT. Protein sequence: CASSTSSYNSPLHF.

This clone showed up just a few times. The chain uses TRBV11-2 and TRBJ1-2; 8 bases match TRBD1. Germline-derived CDR1 and CDR2 are SGHAT and FQNNGV. This CDR3 spans 14 amino acids. V gave up 1 base and J gave up 6 bases; unmatched junction bases: 4. CDR3: CASSLAGGANGYTF. For the CDR3, the DNA is TGTGCCAGCAGCTTAGCAGGGGGCGCGAATGGCTACACCTTC.

The chain recombines TRBV19 with TRBJ2-7, with D perhaps matching TRBD1 (5 bases). Germline CDR1 and CDR2: LNHDA and SQIVND (reference sequence). V lost 3 bases and J 1 base, leaving 7 bases between the germline ends. The CDR3 has 13 amino acids. CDR3 region: CASSIQGSYEQYF. DNA for the CDR3: TGTGCCAGTAGTATTCAGGGTTCCTACGAGCAGTACTTC.

This rearrangement joins TRBV3-1 (or the pseudogene TRBV3-2) to TRBJ1-6; D is unresolved. The V and J ends lost 4 bases and 7 bases respectively, with 5 bases between them. This CDR3 spans 12 amino acids. CDR1 is LGHDT, CDR2 YNNKEL, per germline (reference sequence). DNA of the CDR3: TGTGCCAGCAGCCCCCTCAATTCACCCCTCCACTTT. Translation gives CASSPLNSPLHF.

V and J are TRBV4-3 and TRBJ1-2; unclear D gene. The V end was cut by 0 bases, the J end by 6 bases, with 14 bases between. Per germline, CDR1 LGHNA and CDR2 YSLEER. The CDR3 is 15 residues long. The CDR3 spells CASSQEMWAGNGYTF. The CDR3 DNA follows: TGCGCCAGCAGCCAAGAAATGTGGGCGGGGAATGGCTACACCTTC.

The chain employs TRBV19 and TRBJ1-2, with D unresolved. CDR1 is LNHDA, CDR2 SQIVND, per germline (reference sequence). Between the trimmed V and J ends, which lost 4 bases and 8 bases, there was a span of 14 bases. There are 13 residues in the CDR3. Here the CDR3 DNA reads TGTGCCAGTAGTACCCTTGGTCCGGACGGCTACACCTTC. Its translation is CASSTLGPDGYTF.

This clone was seen once. The V and J genes are TRBV29-1 and TRBJ2-1, with 7 bases identical to TRBD2. The germline gives CDR1 SQVTM, CDR2 ANQGSEA. With 5 bases clipped from V and 9 bases from J, the junction kept 1 base outside the gene matches. This CDR3 is built from 10 residues. CDR3 protein: CSVLAAEQFF. The CDR3 DNA follows: TGCAGCGTTCTAGCGGCTGAGCAGTTCTTC.

V usage is TRBV28 and J usage is TRBJ1-1, with D maybe TRBD1 (5 bases). CDR3 length equals 14 residues. From germline, CDR1 is MDHEN and CDR2 SYDVKM. V shed 2 bases and J shed 3 bases, with 10 bases lying between them. CDR3 bases: TGTGCCAGCAGTTTAGTGGGGGAAGACACTGAAGCTTTCTTT. Protein sequence: CASSLVGEDTEAFF.

The V gene is TRBV28, the J gene TRBJ2-1; 11 bases are a match to TRBD2. Germline V lookup: CDR1 MDHEN, CDR2 SYDVKM. The CDR3 consists of 16 residues. Trimming cost V 6 bases and J 5 bases; bases outside gene matches: 9. CDR3 in DNA: TGTGCCAGCAGAAACCCGGGACTAGCGGACAACAATGAGCAGTTCTTC. Translating gives CASRNPGLADNNEQFF. The variable domain in full, with the rest retrieved from reference TRBV28 and TRBJ2-1, is DVKVTQSSRYLVKRTGEKVFLECVQDMDHENMFWYRQDPGLGLRLIYFSYDVKMKEKGDIPEGYSVSREKKERFSLILESASTNQTSMYLCASRNPGLADNNEQFFGPGTRLTVL.

The chain combines TRBV30 with TRBJ1-5; D perhaps matches TRBD1 (6 bases). CDR3 size: 13 residues. The V and J ends lost 0 bases and 7 bases respectively, with 10 bases between them. In germline, CDR1 is GTSNPN, CDR2 SVGIG (reference sequence). The CDR3: CAWSVNTGQPQHF. The CDR3 nucleotides are TGTGCCTGGAGTGTAAACACAGGGCAGCCCCAGCATTTT.

The chain has TRBV4-1 and TRBJ2-7; 12 bases are a match to TRBD1. V lost 3 bases to trimming and J lost 4 bases; unmatched junction nucleotides: 7. In germline, CDR1 is MGHRA, CDR2 YSYEKL. This CDR3 is built from 16 residues. The CDR3 reads CASSHAGDRGRYEQYF. The DNA of the CDR3 is TGCGCCAGCAGCCACGCCGGGGACAGGGGGCGGTACGAGCAGTACTTC.

The rearrangement joins TRBV24-1 to TRBJ1-3; D is perhaps TRBD1 (6 bases). Germline CDR1 reads KGHDR; CDR2 reads SFDVKD. There are 13 residues in the CDR3. Trimming shortened V by 10 bases and J by 3 bases, and 12 bases separated the two germline ends. The CDR3 nucleotides are TGTGCCACACAAGGACAGTATGGAAACACCATATATTTT. Its translation: CATQGQYGNTIYF.

The chain recombines TRBV19 with TRBJ2-2; maybe TRBD1 (7 bases). This CDR3 is 14 amino acids long. CDR1 is LNHDA and CDR2 is SQIVND in the germline V gene (reference sequence). V gave up 8 bases and J gave up 2 bases, with 12 bases separating them. CDR3 DNA sequence: TGTGCCAGTCGCGGGACAGAAAACACCGGGGAGCTGTTTTTT. As protein: CASRGTENTGELFF.

The J gene is TRBJ2-3, the V gene TRBV30; D is unclear. This CDR3 spans 12 amino acids. CDR1 is GTSNPN and CDR2 is SVGIG in the germline V gene (reference sequence). V lost 7 bases to trimming and J lost 0 bases, with 8 bases between them. The CDR3 sequence is CASHGSTDTQYF. The CDR3 DNA reads as TGTGCCTCGCACGGTAGCACAGATACGCAGTATTTT.

CDR3 region: CASSPRYEAYNEQFF. CDR3 DNA: TGTGCCAGCAGCCCACGATACGAGGCCTACAATGAGCAGTTCTTC. The rearrangement joins TRBV5-6 to TRBJ2-1; D ambiguous. Germline loops: CDR1 SGHDT, CDR2 YYEEEE. V was pared by 4 bases and J by 2 bases, with 13 bases between. The CDR3 contains 15 residues.

There are a few counts of this clone. V gene TRBV7-9 combines with J gene TRBJ1-6; 9 positions agree with TRBD1. The CDR3 runs to 15 residues. Germline V lookup: CDR1 SEHNR, CDR2 FQNEAQ (reference sequence). The V and J ends lost 3 bases and 5 bases, in that order; junction bases with no gene match: 2. The CDR3 region has the DNA TGTGCCAGCAGCTTGGGACAGGGAGATAATTCACCCCTCCACTTT. As protein: CASSLGQGDNSPLHF.

The V call is TRBV6-5, the J call TRBJ2-6, with D perhaps TRBD1 (6 bases). The V and J ends lost 10 bases and 2 bases respectively, with 12 bases between them. Germline assignment: CDR1 MNHEY and CDR2 SVGAGI. CDR3 length: 14 residues. The CDR3 region is CATSTGTGANVLTF. In DNA form, the CDR3 reads TGTGCCACTTCAACAGGGACTGGGGCCAACGTCCTGACTTTC.

V and J are TRBV28 and TRBJ1-1, with D possibly matching TRBD1 (5 bases). This CDR3 is 16 amino acids long. Trimming cost V 3 bases and J 3 bases, with 17 bases left between them. The germline V gene encodes CDR1 MDHEN and CDR2 SYDVKM. CDR3 nucleotides: TGTGCCAGCAGTTTGACTCCTGGGGGAGTTTACACTGAAGCTTTCTTT. Translated: CASSLTPGGVYTEAFF.

The gene calls are TRBV5-4 and TRBJ2-5, with 7 bases aligning to TRBD2. The CDR3 consists of 15 residues. Germline lookup yields CDR1 SGHNT and CDR2 YYREEE (reference sequence). V lost 4 bases to trimming and J lost 2 bases; unmatched junction nucleotides: 8. This chain's CDR3 is CASSNSGLKQETQYF. CDR3 nucleotides: TGTGCCAGCAGCAATTCGGGACTAAAGCAAGAGACCCAGTACTTC.

The rearrangement links TRBV27 to TRBJ2-1; possibly TRBD1 or TRBD2 for D (6 bases each). The CDR3 loop spans 14 amino acids. Trimming removed 6 bases from V and 9 bases from J, with 18 bases in between. CDR1 and CDR2 from the germline V gene are MNHEY and SMNVEV (reference sequence). The chain's CDR3 is CASSRNLGGGEQFF. CDR3 bases: TGTGCCAGCAGCCGAAACTTGGGGGGCGGTGAGCAGTTCTTC.

The V and J genes are TRBV18 and TRBJ1-2; maybe TRBD1 (6 bases). There are 15 residues in the CDR3. From germline, CDR1 is KGHSH and CDR2 LQKENI. Trimming left V 1 base short and J 8 bases short, with 17 bases between. The CDR3 DNA is TGTGCCAGCTCACCACGGAACGGCAGGGGCGGAGGCTACACCTTC. Its translation is CASSPRNGRGGGYTF.

The count of this clone is one. The chain uses TRBV7-9 and TRBJ1-1; D is uncertain. The ends were cut back, 5 bases at V and 1 base at J, with 11 bases in the middle. The CDR3 is 14 amino acids. The germline gives CDR1 SEHNR, CDR2 FQNEAQ (reference sequence). The CDR3 reads CASSPTPPNTEAFF. In DNA, the CDR3 is TGTGCCAGCAGCCCCACCCCTCCGAACACTGAAGCTTTCTTT.

The rearrangement uses TRBV19 and TRBJ1-2; no reliable D call. Germline V gives CDR1 LNHDA, CDR2 SQIVND (reference sequence). V was pared by 2 bases and J by 4 bases, with 8 bases between. The CDR3 is made up of 13 amino acids. The CDR3, as DNA: TGTGCCAGTAGTATAAATCGCAGCTATGGCTACACCTTC. It codes for CASSINRSYGYTF.

Concerning this clone: One junction end disagrees with the germline gene, perhaps due to a read error. The chain recombines TRBV5-1 with TRBJ2-1; D is uncertain. This CDR3 is built from 14 residues. CDR1 is SGHRS, CDR2 YFSETQ, per germline. CDR3 sequence reads: CATSVDGAYNEQFF. The CDR3 DNA follows: TGCGCCACCAGCGTTGACGGAGCCTACAATGAGCAGTTCTTC.

J is TRBJ1-1 and V is TRBV11-1; unclear D gene. V lost 10 bases and J lost 2, with 8 bases in between. This CDR3 comprises 11 residues. The germline V gene has CDR1 SGHAT and CDR2 FQDESV (reference sequence). CDR3 nucleotide sequence: TGTGCCACCAAGCATAACACTGAAGCTTTCTTT. This codes for CATKHNTEAFF.

CDR3 protein: CASSSTGSNQPQHF. CDR3 in DNA: TGTGCCAGCAGTTCGACAGGGAGCAATCAGCCCCAGCATTTT. The gene calls are TRBV28 and TRBJ1-5; TRBD1 aligns across 7 bases. The germline V gene encodes CDR1 MDHEN and CDR2 SYDVKM. The V and J ends lost 4 bases and 1 base, in that order; junction bases with no gene match: 1. The CDR3 has 14 residues.

The J gene is TRBJ1-2, the V gene TRBV6-2 or TRBV6-3; tentatively, D is TRBD1 (6 bases). V shed 2 bases and J shed 5 bases, with 27 bases lying between them. The CDR3 extends over 19 amino acids. Germline values: CDR1 MNHEY, CDR2 SVGEGT. CDR3 nucleotide sequence: TGTGCCAGCAGTTACCCGAGAGTTACTCTGGACAGTTGGGGTTATGGCTACACCTTC. This encodes CASSYPRVTLDSWGYGYTF.

The rearrangement uses TRBV7-9 and TRBJ1-1, with TRBD1 matching 8 bases. Trimming removed 6 bases from V and 4 bases from J; junction bases left unmatched: 4. CDR3 length: 13 amino acids. Germline loops: CDR1 SEHNR, CDR2 FQNEAQ (reference sequence). Written as DNA, the CDR3 is TGTGCCAGCAGGGACACAGGGGGCACTGAAGCTTTCTTT. It encodes CASRDTGGTEAFF.

The V gene is TRBV6-5, the J gene TRBJ2-7; 7 bases are shared with TRBD2. V lost 0 bases, J lost 1 base, and 3 bases stayed unmatched. The length of the CDR3 is 15 residues. CDR1 is MNHEY and CDR2 is SVGAGI in the germline V gene. In DNA form, the CDR3 reads TGTGCCAGCAGTTACTCGGGGGAGGGGTCCTACGAGCAGTACTTC. Its protein product is CASSYSGEGSYEQYF.